The 32 T cell receptor beta chains presented below share a single source sample, sequenced in a study of blood T cell repertoires in COVID-19 (dated by TCRdb to between 2020 and 2021). The method was the immunoSEQ multiplex PCR assay. TCRdb carries this immuneACCESS record with in-frame sequences only. Its versions omit some clonotypes, under half of them owing to an unresolved V gene in the studies checked, with the rest unexplained. The table for this sample lists about 230,000 clones; about 86% of them were counted only once. The ten largest clones take up 4% to 5.5% of the sample. Sequencing was carried out using peripheral blood. The receptors originated from a man between 50 and 59 years old with active or convalescent COVID-19.

The V gene is TRBV11-3, the J gene TRBJ2-2; 9 bases match TRBD1. Trimming took 1 base from V and 5 from J; bases not matched to a gene: 2. Germline values: CDR1 SGHNT, CDR2 YENEEA. The CDR3 consists of 15 residues. The CDR3 region is CASSLGDRDTGELFF. CDR3 in DNA: TGTGCCAGCAGCTTAGGGGACAGGGATACCGGGGAGCTGTTTTTT.

As concerns this clone: Additional DNA sequences in this sample encode the identical CDR3. The chain joins TRBV20-1 to TRBJ1-1, with TRBD1 identical over 10 bases. Germline values: CDR1 DFQATT, CDR2 SNEGSKA (reference sequence). V lost 3 bases, J lost 0 bases, and 4 bases stayed unmatched. This CDR3 has 15 amino acids. As DNA, the CDR3 is TGCAGTGCTAGTGACAGGGGGCGAGTGAACACTGAAGCTTTCTTT. This gives the protein CSASDRGRVNTEAFF.

The J gene is TRBJ1-4, the V gene TRBV5-6, with 8 bases that match TRBD1. The CDR3 loop spans 15 amino acids. V dropped 4 bases and J dropped 5; count of bases not matched to a gene: 7. CDR1 SGHDT and CDR2 YYEEEE come from the germline V gene. The CDR3 spells CASSAAGGGNEKLFF. CDR3 bases: TGTGCCAGCAGCGCCGCAGGGGGCGGAAATGAAAAACTGTTTTTT.

V usage is TRBV5-1 and J usage is TRBJ2-1; TRBD2 aligns across 13 bases. The CDR3 contains 14 residues. The germline V gene has CDR1 SGHRS and CDR2 YFSETQ. With 0 bases clipped from V and 10 bases from J, the junction kept 1 base outside the gene matches. The CDR3 spells CASSLGLAGGEQFF. The DNA for the CDR3 is TGCGCCAGCAGCTTGGGACTAGCGGGAGGCGAGCAGTTCTTC. The full variable domain, in which reference TRBV5-1 and TRBJ2-1 provide the parts outside the CDR3, is KAGVTQTPRYLIKTRGQQVTLSCSPISGHRSVSWYQQTPGQGLQFLFEYFSETQRNKGNFPGRFSGRQFSNSRSEMNVSTLELGDSALYLCASSLGLAGGEQFFGPGTRLTVL.

This sequence joins TRBV9 and TRBJ2-7, with 9 bases fitting TRBD1. With V trimmed by 4 bases and J by 3 bases, 8 bases remained unmatched. This CDR3 contains 15 residues. CDR1 is SGDLS, CDR2 YYNGEE, per germline. The CDR3 is CASSPRGTGYYEQYF. The CDR3, as DNA: TGTGCCAGCAGCCCTCGTGGGACAGGGTACTACGAGCAGTACTTC.

The chain recombines TRBV30 with TRBJ1-1, with a tentative D call TRBD1 (6 bases). Trimming took 8 bases from V and 0 from J, leaving 13 bases between them. There are 13 residues in the CDR3. CDR1 and CDR2 (germline): GTSNPN, SVGIG (reference sequence). CDR3: CALRGSMNTEAFF. The CDR3 DNA reads as TGTGCCCTTAGGGGGTCAATGAACACTGAAGCTTTCTTT.

The J gene is TRBJ2-5, the V gene TRBV5-5, with 7 positions matching TRBD1. The CDR3 contains 16 residues. With V trimmed by 4 bases and J by 3 bases, 12 bases remained unmatched. Per germline, CDR1 SGHKS and CDR2 YYEKEE (reference sequence). The CDR3 DNA is TGTGCCAGCAGCCAGGGGGTTGGTGCCATCAAAGAGACCCAGTACTTC. Encoded protein: CASSQGVGAIKETQYF.

This clone appeared a single time. The chain links TRBV6-5 to TRBJ1-2; tentatively, D is TRBD1 (6 bases). Per germline, CDR1 MNHEY and CDR2 SVGAGI. V lost 0 bases, J lost 6 bases, and 14 bases lay in between. The CDR3 has 15 amino acids. The CDR3 spells CASSYSKQGPHGYTF. CDR3 bases: TGTGCCAGCAGTTACTCGAAACAGGGACCACATGGCTACACCTTC.

As to this clone: A junction end diverges from the germline sequence, so it may reflect a read error. V and J are TRBV9 and TRBJ2-1; perhaps TRBD2 as D (5 bases). In germline, CDR1 is SGDLS, CDR2 YYNGEE. The CDR3 has 17 amino acids. The CDR3 DNA is TGTGCCAGCAGCCAGGAAAGCATGTTAAGAGGGTTCGGGGAGCCGTTCTTC. Protein sequence: CASSQESMLRGFGEPFF.

The chain is built from TRBV28 and TRBJ1-3; D remains unclear. V dropped 6 bases and J dropped 2 bases, with 11 bases sitting between them. The germline V gene has CDR1 MDHEN and CDR2 SYDVKM. CDR3 size: 14 residues. In nucleotides, the CDR3 is TGTGCCAGCAGCCCCTCGGGGACTGGAAACACCATATATTTT. It translates to CASSPSGTGNTIYF.

The rearrangement uses TRBV5-1 and TRBJ1-1; D gene uncertain. CDR3 size: 14 residues. V lost 2 bases, J lost 4 bases, and 12 bases lay in between. The germline gives CDR1 SGHRS, CDR2 YFSETQ. CDR3 region: CASSLGGDPTEAFF. In nucleotides, the CDR3 is TGCGCCAGCAGCTTAGGCGGGGATCCCACTGAAGCTTTCTTT. Variable domain in full (rest from reference TRBV5-1 and TRBJ1-1): KAGVTQTPRYLIKTRGQQVTLSCSPISGHRSVSWYQQTPGQGLQFLFEYFSETQRNKGNFPGRFSGRQFSNSRSEMNVSTLELGDSALYLCASSLGGDPTEAFFGQGTRLTVV.

The chain has TRBV7-2 and TRBJ1-1; D gene uncertain. The CDR3 extends over 15 amino acids. Per the germline V gene, CDR1 is SGHTA and CDR2 is FQGNSA. V gave up 5 bases and J gave up 1 base, with 14 bases separating them. CDR3 sequence reads: CASSEAGSPNTEAFF. CDR3 coding DNA: TGTGCCAGCAGCGAAGCGGGGTCCCCGAACACTGAAGCTTTCTTT. Combining the CDR3 with reference TRBV7-2 and TRBJ1-1 gives the whole variable domain GAGVSQSPSNKVTEKGKDVELRCDPISGHTALYWYRQSLGQGLEFLIYFQGNSAPDKSGLPSDRFSAERTGGSVSTLTIQRTQQEDSAVYLCASSEAGSPNTEAFFGQGTRLTVV.

The gene calls are TRBV6-4 and TRBJ2-5, with TRBD1 identical over 7 bases. Trimming cost V 6 bases and J 1 base; bases outside gene matches: 5. CDR1 is MRHNA and CDR2 is SNTAGT in the germline V gene. The CDR3 is 14 residues long. DNA of the CDR3: TGTGCCAGCAGGTACCGGGACAGCCAAGAGACCCAGTACTTC. Amino acid sequence: CASRYRDSQETQYF.

The V call is TRBV13, the J call TRBJ2-4; tentative D call: TRBD2 (5 bases). Trimming took off 6 bases at V and 8 bases at J, with 20 bases between the two ends. CDR3 length equals 15 residues. Germline CDR1 is PRHDT and CDR2 is FYEKMQ (reference sequence). The CDR3 DNA follows: TGTGCCAGCAGGTCACGGGGTTATGGTATTGACATTCAGTACTTC. It codes for CASRSRGYGIDIQYF.

The chain combines TRBV10-3 with TRBJ2-5; TRBD1 matches 12 bases. Trimming took 6 bases from V and 5 from J; bases not matched to a gene: 7. Germline V gene data show CDR1 as ENHRY and CDR2 as SYGVKD. There are 15 residues in the CDR3. As DNA, the CDR3 is TGTGCCATCAGCAGGGGACAGGGGGCCTGGGAGACCCAGTACTTC. Amino acids: CAISRGQGAWETQYF.

The rearrangement joins TRBV7-9 to TRBJ2-1, with D perhaps TRBD1 (6 bases). Germline CDR1 reads SEHNR; CDR2 reads FQNEAQ (reference sequence). V was clipped by 5 bases and J by 2 bases, with 16 bases between them. This CDR3 is built from 16 residues. CDR3 sequence reads: CASSPETGDPYNEQFF. CDR3 DNA sequence: TGTGCCAGCAGCCCAGAGACAGGCGATCCCTACAATGAGCAGTTCTTC.

This chain connects TRBV6-5 to TRBJ2-1, with D tentatively TRBD2 (5 bases). Per germline, CDR1 MNHEY and CDR2 SVGAGI. V dropped 6 bases and J dropped 7 bases, with 10 bases sitting between them. The CDR3 is 12 residues long. This chain's CDR3 is CASRSTRNEQFF. The CDR3 DNA reads TGTGCCAGCAGATCTACTAGGAATGAGCAGTTCTTC.

This chain links TRBV7-2 with TRBJ2-5; TRBD2 is a possible D gene (6 bases). The length of the CDR3 is 14 residues. Trimming took 5 bases from V and 9 from J, leaving 19 bases between them. Germline CDR1 is SGHTA and CDR2 is FQGNSA. The chain's CDR3 is CASSVGGDSSAQYF. In DNA, the CDR3 is TGTGCCAGCAGCGTAGGCGGGGACTCGTCAGCCCAGTACTTC.

The gene calls are TRBV28 and TRBJ1-4; D is ambiguous. Trimming took off 3 bases at V and 4 bases at J, with 6 bases between the two ends. Germline CDR1 is MDHEN and CDR2 is SYDVKM. The CDR3 runs to 13 residues. The CDR3 sequence: CASSFELNEKLFF. The CDR3 DNA reads TGTGCCAGCAGTTTTGAGCTTAATGAAAAACTGTTTTTT.

This clone showed up just a few times. V and J are TRBV7-2 and TRBJ1-1; TRBD1 matches 7 bases. V lost 5 bases, J lost 1 base, and 1 base stayed unmatched. The CDR3 covers 13 residues. Germline CDR1 SGHTA, CDR2 FQGNSA. The CDR3 here is CASSRQGNTEAFF. CDR3 DNA: TGTGCCAGCAGCCGACAGGGGAACACTGAAGCTTTCTTT.

The chain employs TRBV7-9 and TRBJ2-1, with 11 bases fitting TRBD2. Germline CDR1 reads SEHNR; CDR2 reads FQNEAQ (reference sequence). Trimming took 1 base from V and 5 from J; bases not matched to a gene: 7. This CDR3 region has 17 residues. CDR3 DNA: TGTGCCAGCAGCTTAGGGGACGGGACTAGCGGACACAATGAGCAGTTCTTC. This codes for CASSLGDGTSGHNEQFF.

The CDR3 bases are TGTGCCTGGGCACAGGAGCATGAAGCTTTCTTT. Protein: CAWAQEHEAFF. The chain carries TRBV30 and TRBJ1-1; perhaps TRBD1 as D (5 bases). CDR1 and CDR2 from the germline V gene are GTSNPN and SVGIG (reference sequence). Trimming cost V 5 bases and J 7 bases, with 11 bases left between them. CDR3 length equals 11 residues.

The gene calls are TRBV4-1 and TRBJ1-5; 9 bases align to TRBD1. The CDR3 length is 16 residues. V dropped 3 bases and J dropped 7; count of bases not matched to a gene: 10. CDR1 and CDR2 from the germline V gene are MGHRA and YSYEKL. The CDR3 nucleotides read TGCGCCAGCAGCCATGAGCCGGGGACAGGGATCCAGCCCCAGCATTTT. This sequence encodes CASSHEPGTGIQPQHF.

CDR3 region: CASSLQGLVTEKLFF. The CDR3 region has the DNA TGTGCCAGCAGCCTACAGGGGTTGGTCACCGAAAAACTGTTTTTT. This sequence joins TRBV7-2 and TRBJ1-4; 7 bases fit TRBD1. V was clipped by 5 bases and J by 8 bases; unmatched bases: 11. This CDR3 region has 15 residues. The V gene's germline CDR1 is SGHTA and CDR2 FQGNSA.

V and J are TRBV30 and TRBJ1-3, with D unclear. CDR3 size: 14 residues. The V end was cut by 3 bases, the J end by 4 bases, with 13 bases between. Germline V gene sequence: CDR1 GTSNPN, CDR2 SVGIG (reference sequence). The CDR3 is CAWRSSRGGNTIYF. The CDR3 nucleotides are TGTGCCTGGAGGTCCTCTCGGGGAGGAAACACCATATATTTT. Combining the CDR3 with reference TRBV30 and TRBJ1-3 gives the whole variable domain SQTIHQWPATLVQPVGSPLSLECTVEGTSNPNLYWYRQAAGRGLQLLFYSVGIGQISSEVPQNLSASRPQDRQFILSSKKLLLSDSGFYLCAWRSSRGGNTIYFGEGSWLTVV.

The chain carries TRBV11-3 and TRBJ2-3; 7 nucleotides align to TRBD1. Germline V gene sequence: CDR1 SGHNT, CDR2 YENEEA. The V and J ends lost 1 base and 5 bases, in that order; junction bases with no gene match: 15. The CDR3 consists of 18 residues. The CDR3 spells CASSLGVYNRGSGDTQYF. The CDR3 nucleotides read TGTGCCAGCAGCTTAGGGGTATATAACAGGGGATCGGGAGATACGCAGTATTTT.

In the case of this clone: The junction does not match germline at one end; this may be a read error. The chain recombines TRBV2 with TRBJ1-1; D remains unclear. Germline assignment: CDR1 SNHLY and CDR2 FYNNEI. The CDR3 contains 12 residues. The CDR3 loop reads CASSDRRDPLTF. The CDR3 region has the DNA TGTGCCAGCAGTGATCGCCGAGACCCACTGACTTTT.

The rearrangement uses TRBV7-3 and TRBJ2-3, with 11 bases matching TRBD2. This CDR3 is built from 14 residues. Looked up from germline, CDR1 is SGHTA and CDR2 is FQGTGA. The junction had 10 bases not matched to a gene; V was cut back by 4 bases and J by 13 bases. The CDR3 region is CASSSGLAGEEKYF. The CDR3 DNA follows: TGTGCCAGCAGCTCCGGACTAGCGGGTGAAGAAAAGTATTTT. Filled out from reference TRBV7-3 and TRBJ2-3, the complete variable domain reads GAGVSQTPSNKVTEKGKYVELRCDPISGHTALYWYRQSLGQGPEFLIYFQGTGAADDSGLPNDRFFAVRPEGSVSTLKIQRTERGDSAVYLCASSSGLAGEEKYFGPGTRLTVL.

The chain combines TRBV27 with TRBJ1-5; weak D call: TRBD1 (6 bases). The length of the CDR3 is 13 residues. Germline V gives CDR1 MNHEY, CDR2 SMNVEV (reference sequence). V dropped 5 bases and J dropped 9 bases, with 14 bases sitting between them. The CDR3 sequence is CASSRTEFRPQHF. For the CDR3, the DNA is TGTGCCAGCAGTCGGACAGAGTTTAGGCCCCAGCATTTT.

This chain links TRBV5-6 with TRBJ1-2, with unresolved D. Trimming took 1 base from V and 7 from J, leaving 11 bases between them. Germline lookup yields CDR1 SGHDT and CDR2 YYEEEE. This CDR3 is 13 amino acids long. The CDR3 sequence is CASSLSAGPGYTF. The CDR3 nucleotides read TGTGCCAGCAGCTTGTCGGCAGGCCCTGGCTACACCTTC.

The chain has TRBV3-1 (or the pseudogene TRBV3-2) and TRBJ1-1, with 11 bases lining up with TRBD1. V lost 0 bases and J lost 4; bases outside the gene matches: 4. The CDR3 covers 16 residues. The germline V gene encodes CDR1 LGHDT and CDR2 YNNKEL (reference sequence). The CDR3 nucleotides read TGTGCCAGCAGCCAAGAAGCCGGGACAGGGGGCACTGAAGCTTTCTTT. The encoded protein is CASSQEAGTGGTEAFF.

For this clone: The sample carries other DNA sequences with the same CDR3. J is TRBJ2-3 and V is TRBV6-1; D is possibly TRBD1 (5 bases). This CDR3 region has 15 residues. V lost 1 base to trimming and J lost 2 bases, with 10 bases between them. Germline CDR1 reads MNHNS; CDR2 reads SASEGT. The CDR3 loop reads CASSEGQGNTDTQYF. CDR3 DNA: TGTGCCAGCAGTGAAGGGCAGGGCAACACAGATACGCAGTATTTT.